A single T cell receptor (beta chain) is shown here with its context. The clone's antigen remains unknown. One base away there is no much larger clone; base qualities are not given. The sample belongs to a study of blood T cell repertoires in COVID-19 (dated by TCRdb to 2020 to 2021). Context from the whole study: Samples from collaborators originated in the United States, Italy and Spain and spanned both the acute and convalescent phases of COVID-19. Samples were obtained from the ongoing ImmuneRACE study (first 160 participants) and from about 1,300 subjects provided by 6 global collaborators. The material from the prospective study consisted of cDNA or gDNA derived from T cells, B-cell-depleted T cells, or PBMCs. Nearly every sample came with metadata listing a de-identified subject ID, COVID-19 status, age in years and sex. The repertoires were released in a freely available public database meant as a resource for research on the immune response to SARS-CoV-2. Subjects who had been exposed to COVID-19, were actively infected with it, or had recovered from it provided the deeply sampled blood TCRbeta repertoires that made up the dataset. Where HLA class I and class II types were available, the types were taken from metadata supplied by the sample provider, not from assay-based typing.

The CDR3 goes from the cysteine to the phenylalanine over 12 residues. The retained sequence is limited to the CDR3, 36 bases, with the frame set at the first base. The junction shows trimming of 3 bases on V and 7 bases on J, plus 7 bases between the germline ends. The germline V gene gives CDR1 as SGDLS and CDR2 as YYNGEE. Whole blood was collected in K2EDTA tubes by collaborating institutions according to the institutions' own protocols. Collaborator samples were shipped for TCRbeta analysis as frozen whole blood, isolated PBMCs, or DNA extracted from either sample type. Here is what the overall study found, with its caveats: The amount of clinical and demographic metadata varied by source and participant and was provided uncurated.

TCRbeta CDR3 regions were amplified from genomic DNA using the immunoSEQ Assay, a bias-controlled multiplex PCR. The authors' pipeline ran thus. Within the assay, amplification of reference gene primers was used to estimate how many nucleated cells each sample contained. Sequence reads were collapsed and filtered to measure the absolute abundance of every unique TCRbeta CDR3 rearrangement. Productive Simpson clonality was computed per sample as the square root of Simpson's diversity index over productive rearrangements. What TCRdb holds here is the immuneACCESS table cut down to in-frame rearrangements. Part of the clones is not present; checked against another copy, under half of the missing clones reflect an unresolved V gene, and the others are unexplained. V and J calls and clone size are as listed in that table; D and trimming were resolved from the DNA. The sample table shows approximately 25,000 clones, and around 86% are seen once. 7% to 10% of the sample rests with the top ten.

This clonotype was sampled from a human donor in a cohort sampled during active COVID-19. The sample comprised peripheral blood. Recombination linked TRBV9 to TRBJ1-4; the D gene assignment is ambiguous. The DNA sequence reads TGTGCCAGCAGCGCTACGGGTGAAAAACTGTTTTTT. Protein translation: CASSATGEKLFF.